This T cell receptor (beta chain) is drawn from a study of long-term antiretroviral therapy in people with HIV. The study, taken as a whole, reports: Clones with expansion before ART led the repertoire at all time points. HIV repertoires had narrower CDR3 length ranges than controls.

The immunoSEQ assay was v3.0, run at survey level. Clones were read by immunoSEQ multiplex PCR, and TCRdb kept only the in-frame ones, dropping some. The table lists 25,000 to 35,000 clones, approximately 84% of them singletons, with around 8% in the top ten. As regards this clone: Its matching antigen is unknown.

This CDR3 spans 15 amino acids. Germline V lookup: CDR1 SNHLY, CDR2 FYNNEI. The V and J ends lost 1 base and 0 bases, in that order; junction bases with no gene match: 1. Sequencing was performed on unsorted PBMCs, taken 3.1 years after starting antiretroviral therapy. The chain links TRBV2 to TRBJ1-1; 8 bases line up with TRBD1. This TCR came from a woman aged 50 to 65 with HIV. In DNA form, the CDR3 reads TGTGCCAGCAGTGAAGACAGGGGGTTGAACACTGAAGCTTTCTTT. This codes for CASSEDRGLNTEAFF. The full variable domain, completed using reference TRBV2 and TRBJ1-1, is EPEVTQTPSHQVTQMGQEVILRCVPISNHLYFYWYRQILGQKVEFLVSFYNNEISEKSEIFDDQFSVERPDGSNFTLKIRSTKLEDSAMYFCASSEDRGLNTEAFFGQGTRLTVV.